Sequencing of this T cell receptor (beta chain) was carried out in a study of T cell clonotyping in hematopoietic cell transplantation. Study-wide points: Higher Inverse Simpson Index values in graft donor and pretransplant recipient predicted broader posttransplant TCR diversity.

Concerning this clone: Its specificity is not known.

The V gene lost 3 bases and the J gene lost 0 bases, with 15 bases spanning the gap. The CDR3 length is 17 residues. Germline V CDR1 and CDR2: SNHLY, FYNNEI. The table came from immunoSEQ multiplex PCR; TCRdb's copy has only in-frame clones and leaves some out. This repertoire shows tens of thousands of clones, approximately 90% found once; its top ten account for around 5.5%. Specified time point: recipient sample about 28 days before transplant, after cytoreduction. The sequences come from peripheral blood mononuclear cells, collected before stem cell transplant. This sequence originates from a man aged 60-69 years with biphenotypic leukemia. Some clones in this sample may be carry-over from other donors' samples. The chain employs TRBV2 and TRBJ1-5; possible D gene TRBD1, 6 bases. DNA for the CDR3: TGTGCCAGCAGTGAGACCCTGACAGGTTATAGCAATCAGCCCCAGCATTTT. Protein sequence: CASSETLTGYSNQPQHF.